This section outlines one TCR beta chain sequence together with its context. Across about 22 US areas, participants ranged in age from roughly 18 to 95 years. Grouping used clinical history reported by participants in a survey and questionnaire. The sample originates from a study of blood T cell repertoires in COVID-19. About the research overall: T cells, B-cell-depleted T cells, or PBMCs supplied cDNA or gDNA.

After removal of 4 bases from V and 0 bases from J, the junction contained 8 bases not matched to a gene. The germline V gene encodes CDR1 SGHVS and CDR2 FNYEAQ. This CDR3 has 16 amino acids. TCRdb's copy holds only in-frame clones and misses some; the assay was immunoSEQ multiplex PCR. The sample records around 200,000 clones, approximately 87% being singletons. Sequencing was done on a sample of PBMCs or T cells enriched from blood (not recorded which). This chain connects TRBV7-6 to TRBJ1-1; 7 positions match TRBD1. The clonotype comes from a woman between 45 and 60 years old in a cohort exposed to, infected with or recovered from COVID-19 (not recorded which). CDR3 in amino acids: CASSSFAGGMNTEAFF. As DNA, the CDR3 is TGTGCCAGCAGCTCATTCGCAGGGGGGATGAACACTGAAGCTTTCTTT.